This is a list of T cell receptor beta chains from one sample in a study of blood T cell repertoires in COVID-19. Some clones are missing from TCRdb's copy, which holds only in-frame ones; the method was immunoSEQ multiplex PCR. The data hold tens of thousands of clones, with 88% observed a single time. Material: peripheral blood. These receptors were taken from a woman in her fifties or sixties with COVID-19, enrolled during active disease. Each CDR3 is given with its conserved first and last residue. A D gene is named only where the DNA matches it firmly. Only some rows state a clone size, as once, few, many or a class for expanded clones.

size: .; V: TRBV5-7; D: .; J: TRBJ2-1; CDR3: CASSGPGPEGIYEQFF; DNA: TGTGCCAGCAGCGGTCCGGGCCCCGAGGGTATTTATGAGCAGTTCTTC
size: .; V: TRBV7-2; D: TRBD2; J: TRBJ2-4; CDR3: CASSPLSGSNIQYF; DNA: TGTGCCAGCAGCCCCCTCAGCGGGAGTAACATTCAGTACTTC
size: .; V: TRBV3-1/TRBV3-2; D: .; J: TRBJ2-2; CDR3: CASSQWGAGELFF; DNA: TGTGCCAGCAGCCAATGGGGGGCCGGGGAGCTGTTTTTT
size: .; V: TRBV3-1/TRBV3-2; D: .; J: TRBJ1-2; CDR3: CASSQGGSFYGYTF; DNA: TGTGCCAGCAGCCAAGGGGGCAGCTTCTATGGCTACACCTTC
size: .; V: TRBV2; D: TRBD1; J: TRBJ2-7; CDR3: CASSQDRDSYEQYF; DNA: TGTGCCAGCAGTCAGGACAGGGACTCCTACGAGCAGTACTTC
size: once; V: TRBV12-5; D: .; J: TRBJ2-7; CDR3: CASTLPPAWRTVIYEQYF; DNA: TGTGCTAGTACCCTTCCGCCGGCCTGGCGGACAGTCATCTACGAGCAGTACTTC
size: .; V: TRBV30; D: TRBD2; J: TRBJ2-7; CDR3: CAWSRGGGGEQYF; DNA: TGTGCCTGGAGTCGTGGGGGGGGAGGCGAGCAGTACTTC
size: .; V: TRBV9; D: .; J: TRBJ2-1; CDR3: CASSVGGGAYNEQFF; DNA: TGTGCCAGCAGCGTAGGGGGAGGCGCGTACAATGAGCAGTTCTTC
size: .; V: TRBV5-1; D: TRBD1; J: TRBJ2-5; CDR3: CASSARQGAVEETQYF; DNA: TGCGCCAGCAGCGCCCGACAGGGGGCTGTGGAAGAGACCCAGTACTTC
size: .; V: TRBV28; D: .; J: TRBJ1-2; CDR3: CASSSDEISVGYTF; DNA: TGTGCCAGCAGTTCTGACGAAATTAGCGTAGGCTACACCTTC
size: .; V: TRBV12-3/TRBV12-4; D: .; J: TRBJ2-1; CDR3: CASSLGARDEQFF; DNA: TGTGCCAGCAGTTTAGGTGCCCGCGATGAGCAGTTCTTC
size: .; V: TRBV6-1; D: TRBD2; J: TRBJ2-1; CDR3: CASSAGLAGTYNEQFF; DNA: TGTGCCAGCAGTGCGGGACTAGCGGGAACCTACAATGAGCAGTTCTTC
size: .; V: TRBV4-3; D: TRBD1; J: TRBJ1-1; CDR3: CASSLGQGRNTEAFF; DNA: TGCGCCAGCAGCCTCGGACAGGGGAGGAACACTGAAGCTTTCTTT
size: .; V: TRBV27; D: TRBD2; J: TRBJ2-7; CDR3: CASKVSGDSYEQYF; DNA: TGTGCCAGCAAGGTGAGCGGGGACTCCTACGAGCAGTACTTC
size: .; V: TRBV6-6; D: .; J: TRBJ2-3; CDR3: CASRAGTDTQYF; DNA: TGTGCCAGCAGGGCGGGGACAGATACGCAGTATTTT
size: .; V: TRBV19; D: .; J: TRBJ2-3; CDR3: CASSSQGAVYDTQYF; DNA: TGTGCCAGTAGCTCACAGGGCGCTGTATATGATACGCAGTATTTT
size: .; V: TRBV5-8; D: .; J: TRBJ2-5; CDR3: CASSFSIETQYF; DNA: TGTGCCAGCAGCTTCAGTATAGAGACCCAGTACTTC
size: once; V: TRBV29-1; D: TRBD1; J: TRBJ2-1; CDR3: CSVDVGQGYNEQFF; DNA: TGCAGCGTTGATGTCGGACAGGGTTACAATGAGCAGTTCTTC
size: .; V: TRBV4-3; D: .; J: TRBJ2-3; CDR3: CASSQVAPGHATRTDTQYF; DNA: TGCGCCAGCAGCCAAGTCGCTCCGGGACATGCGACGCGCACAGATACGCAGTATTTT
size: .; V: TRBV2; D: .; J: TRBJ1-3; CDR3: CASSEGASGNTIYF; DNA: TGTGCCAGCAGTGAAGGGGCTTCTGGAAACACCATATATTTT
size: once; V: TRBV5-5; D: .; J: TRBJ2-1; CDR3: CASSYPDGVEQFF; DNA: TGTGCCAGCAGTTACCCCGACGGGGTTGAGCAGTTCTTC
size: .; V: TRBV6-5; D: .; J: TRBJ1-2; CDR3: CASSYLGGNYGYTF; DNA: TGTGCCAGCAGTTACCTGGGGGGGAACTATGGCTACACCTTC
size: .; V: TRBV16; D: .; J: TRBJ2-1; CDR3: CASSQYQGGSYNEQFF; DNA: TGTGCCAGCAGCCAATATCAAGGGGGCTCCTACAATGAGCAGTTCTTC
size: few; V: TRBV5-6; D: TRBD1; J: TRBJ1-2; CDR3: CASSTGVNYGYTF; DNA: TGTGCCAGCAGCACAGGGGTAAACTATGGCTACACCTTC
size: .; V: TRBV2; D: .; J: TRBJ2-7; CDR3: CASSDPRWQVEQYF; DNA: TGTGCCAGCAGTGACCCCCGGTGGCAGGTAGAGCAGTACTTC
size: once; V: TRBV27; D: .; J: TRBJ1-4; CDR3: CASSSPGAGEKLFF; DNA: TGTGCCAGCAGTTCGCCAGGGGCTGGTGAAAAACTGTTTTTT
size: .; V: TRBV6-2/TRBV6-3; D: .; J: TRBJ1-1; CDR3: CASSRQQGMGNTEAFF; DNA: TGTGCCAGCAGTCGACAACAGGGTATGGGGAACACTGAAGCTTTCTTT
size: .; V: TRBV30; D: TRBD2; J: TRBJ2-1; CDR3: CAWSPGLAGANEQFF; DNA: TGTGCCTGGAGTCCGGGACTAGCGGGAGCCAATGAGCAGTTCTTC
size: .; V: TRBV19; D: TRBD2; J: TRBJ2-1; CDR3: CASSTAGVSRNEQFF; DNA: TGTGCCAGTAGTACAGCGGGAGTGTCTCGCAATGAGCAGTTCTTC
size: .; V: TRBV5-1; D: .; J: TRBJ2-7; CDR3: CASSSQGGSSYEQYF; DNA: TGCGCCAGCAGCTCCCAGGGGGGAAGCTCCTACGAGCAGTACTTC
size: .; V: TRBV29-1; D: TRBD2; J: TRBJ2-1; CDR3: CSALGGEGDYYNEQFF; DNA: TGCAGCGCCCTCGGGGGGGAAGGGGACTACTACAATGAGCAGTTCTTC
size: .; V: TRBV4-1; D: .; J: TRBJ1-1; CDR3: CASPQGGRNTEAFF; DNA: TGCGCCAGCCCCCAAGGAGGGAGGAACACTGAAGCTTTCTTT
size: .; V: TRBV6-2/TRBV6-3; D: TRBD1; J: TRBJ1-5; CDR3: CASSRDRVQPQHF; DNA: TGTGCCAGCAGCCGGGACAGGGTCCAGCCCCAGCATTTT
size: .; V: TRBV27; D: .; J: TRBJ2-1; CDR3: CASSSAQGSSYNEQFF; DNA: TGTGCCAGCAGTTCGGCTCAGGGGAGCTCCTACAATGAGCAGTTCTTC
size: .; V: TRBV21-1; D: .; J: TRBJ2-6; CDR3: CASSNRAGAGANVLTF; DNA: TGTGCCAGCAGCAACCGGGCAGGGGCTGGGGCCAACGTCCTGACTTTC
size: .; V: TRBV10-3; D: TRBD2; J: TRBJ2-7; CDR3: CATRAGGVEQYF; DNA: TGTGCCACGCGGGCCGGGGGGGTCGAGCAGTACTTC
size: once; V: TRBV4-2; D: .; J: TRBJ2-7; CDR3: CASSQIRTSVHEQYF; DNA: TGTGCCAGCAGCCAAATCAGGACATCAGTCCACGAGCAGTACTTC
size: .; V: TRBV28; D: TRBD2; J: TRBJ2-7; CDR3: CASSLPSGSYEQYF; DNA: TGTGCCAGCAGTTTACCCAGCGGGAGCTACGAGCAGTACTTC
size: .; V: TRBV2; D: TRBD1; J: TRBJ1-6; CDR3: CASSAGTVNSPLHF; DNA: TGTGCCAGCAGTGCAGGGACAGTGAATTCACCCCTCCACTTT